This T cell receptor (beta chain) is drawn from a study of blood T cell repertoires in COVID-19. This CDR3 comprises 14 residues. V was shortened by 5 bases and J by 4 bases, with 14 bases between the two germline ends. CDR1 and CDR2 from the germline V gene are GTSNPN and SVGIG (reference sequence). In its sample, this clone was seen a few times. The method was immunoSEQ multiplex PCR; TCRdb's version includes in-frame clones alone and lacks a portion of them. The profile shows approximately 250,000 clones, 70% to 90% of them singletons. The sequenced material came from peripheral blood. J is TRBJ1-4 and V is TRBV30; D may be TRBD1 (5 bases). The TCR was taken from a man aged 55 to 70 who had recovered from COVID-19. CDR3 coding DNA: TGTGCCTGGTCCTTCCTGGGACTTAATGAAAAACTGTTTTTT. Translation: CAWSFLGLNEKLFF.